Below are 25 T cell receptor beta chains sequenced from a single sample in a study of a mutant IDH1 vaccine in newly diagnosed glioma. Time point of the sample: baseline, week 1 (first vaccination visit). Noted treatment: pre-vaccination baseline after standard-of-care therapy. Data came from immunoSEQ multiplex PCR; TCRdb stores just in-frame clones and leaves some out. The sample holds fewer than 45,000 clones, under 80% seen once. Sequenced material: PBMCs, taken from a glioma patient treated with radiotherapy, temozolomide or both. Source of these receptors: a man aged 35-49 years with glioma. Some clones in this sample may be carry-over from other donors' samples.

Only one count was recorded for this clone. CDR3 region: CASSQDGPRGTYGYTF. CDR3 DNA: TGTGCCAGCAGCCAAGACGGTCCTAGGGGGACATATGGCTACACCTTC. The V call is TRBV4-2, the J call TRBJ1-2; possible D gene TRBD1, 6 bases. Germline CDR1 is LGHNA and CDR2 is YNFKEQ. CDR3 length: 16 amino acids. V was shortened by 0 bases and J by 5 bases, with 16 bases between the two germline ends.

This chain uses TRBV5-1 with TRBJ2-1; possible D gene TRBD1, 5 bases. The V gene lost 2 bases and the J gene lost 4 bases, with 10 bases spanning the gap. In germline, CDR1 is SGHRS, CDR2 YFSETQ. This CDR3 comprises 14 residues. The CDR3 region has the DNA TGCGCCAGCAGCTTAAACAGGAATTACAATGAGCAGTTCTTC. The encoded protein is CASSLNRNYNEQFF.

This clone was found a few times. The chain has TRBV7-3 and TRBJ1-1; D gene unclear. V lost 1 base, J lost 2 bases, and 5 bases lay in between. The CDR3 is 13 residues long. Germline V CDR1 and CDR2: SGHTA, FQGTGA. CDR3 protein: CASSLMDNTEAFF. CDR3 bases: TGTGCCAGCAGCTTAATGGACAACACTGAAGCTTTCTTT.

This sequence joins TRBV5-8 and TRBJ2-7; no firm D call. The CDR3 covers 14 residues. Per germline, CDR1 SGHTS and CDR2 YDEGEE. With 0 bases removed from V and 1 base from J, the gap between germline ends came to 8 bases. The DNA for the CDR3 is TGTGCCAGCAGCTTGGGGGCCGGATCCTACGAGCAGTACTTC. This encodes CASSLGAGSYEQYF.

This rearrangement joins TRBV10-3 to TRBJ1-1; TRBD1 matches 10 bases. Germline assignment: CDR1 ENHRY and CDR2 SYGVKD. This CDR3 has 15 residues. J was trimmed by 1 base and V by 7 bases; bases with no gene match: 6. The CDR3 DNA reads TGTGCCATCACCCTGGACAGGGGGAGGAACACTGAAGCTTTCTTT. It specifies CAITLDRGRNTEAFF.

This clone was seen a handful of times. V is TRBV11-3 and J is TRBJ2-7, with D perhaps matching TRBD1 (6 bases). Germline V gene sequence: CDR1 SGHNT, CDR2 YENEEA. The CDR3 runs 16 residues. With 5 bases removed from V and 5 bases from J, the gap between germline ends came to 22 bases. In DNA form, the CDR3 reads TGTGCCAGCAGCCTTAGGGCAGGGGACGGGAACGACGAGCAGTACTTC. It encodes CASSLRAGDGNDEQYF.

CDR3 nucleotides: TGTGCCAGCAAAACCGGGACTAGCGGGGGGGCTTGGGAGACCCAGTACTTC. Its translation: CASKTGTSGGAWETQYF. The rearrangement links TRBV25-1 to TRBJ2-5; 16 positions agree with TRBD2. CDR1 is MGHDK, CDR2 SYGVNS, per germline. The J segment lost 5 bases and the V segment lost 7 bases, leaving 10 bases of the junction unmatched. This CDR3 region has 17 residues.

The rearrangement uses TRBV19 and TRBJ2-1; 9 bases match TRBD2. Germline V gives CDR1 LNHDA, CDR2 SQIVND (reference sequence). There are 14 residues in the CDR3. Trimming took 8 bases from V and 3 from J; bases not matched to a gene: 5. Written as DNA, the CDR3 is TGTGCCAGTTGTAGCGGGGGAGACTACAATGAGCAGTTCTTC. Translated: CASCSGGDYNEQFF.

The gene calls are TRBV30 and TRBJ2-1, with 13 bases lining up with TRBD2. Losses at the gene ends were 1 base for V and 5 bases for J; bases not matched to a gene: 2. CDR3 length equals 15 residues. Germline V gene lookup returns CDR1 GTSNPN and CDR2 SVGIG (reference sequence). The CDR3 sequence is CAWSAGLAGHNEQFF. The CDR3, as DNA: TGTGCCTGGAGTGCGGGACTAGCGGGGCACAATGAGCAGTTCTTC.

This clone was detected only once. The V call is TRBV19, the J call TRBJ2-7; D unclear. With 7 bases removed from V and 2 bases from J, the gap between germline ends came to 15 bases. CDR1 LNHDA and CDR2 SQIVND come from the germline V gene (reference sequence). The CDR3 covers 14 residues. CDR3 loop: CASTNLSPPYEQYF. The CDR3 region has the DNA TGTGCCAGTACCAACCTAAGCCCTCCCTACGAGCAGTACTTC.

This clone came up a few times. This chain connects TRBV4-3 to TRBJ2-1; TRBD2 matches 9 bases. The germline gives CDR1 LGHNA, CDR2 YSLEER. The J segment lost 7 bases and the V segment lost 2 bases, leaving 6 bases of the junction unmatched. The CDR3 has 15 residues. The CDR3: CASSQWGGGANEQFF. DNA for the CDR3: TGCGCCAGCAGCCAATGGGGCGGGGGGGCAAATGAGCAGTTCTTC.

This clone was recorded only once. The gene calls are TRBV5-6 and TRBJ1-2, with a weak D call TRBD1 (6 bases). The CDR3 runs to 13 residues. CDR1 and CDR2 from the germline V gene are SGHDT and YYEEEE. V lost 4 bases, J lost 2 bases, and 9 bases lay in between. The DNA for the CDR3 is TGTGCCAGCAGCCCGGACAGAAACTATGGCTACACCTTC. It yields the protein CASSPDRNYGYTF.

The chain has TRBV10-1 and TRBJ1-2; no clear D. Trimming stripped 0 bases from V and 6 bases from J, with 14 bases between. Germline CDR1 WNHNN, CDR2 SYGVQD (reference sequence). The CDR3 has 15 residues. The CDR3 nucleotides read TGCGCCAGCAGTGAGTCGACTCGGGTTGCTGATGGCTACACCTTC. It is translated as CASSESTRVADGYTF.

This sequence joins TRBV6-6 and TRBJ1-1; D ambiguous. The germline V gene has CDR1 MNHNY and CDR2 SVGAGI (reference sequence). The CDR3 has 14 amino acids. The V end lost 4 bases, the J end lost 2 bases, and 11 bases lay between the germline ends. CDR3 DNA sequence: TGTGCCAGCAGTTCCTTTTTGGGTAACACTGAAGCTTTCTTT. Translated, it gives CASSSFLGNTEAFF.

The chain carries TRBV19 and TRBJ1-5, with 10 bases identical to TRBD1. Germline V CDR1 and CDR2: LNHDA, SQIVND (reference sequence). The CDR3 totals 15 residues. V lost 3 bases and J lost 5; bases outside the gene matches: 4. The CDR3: CASSIGQGDDQPQHF. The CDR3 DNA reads TGTGCCAGTAGTATCGGACAGGGGGACGATCAGCCCCAGCATTTT.

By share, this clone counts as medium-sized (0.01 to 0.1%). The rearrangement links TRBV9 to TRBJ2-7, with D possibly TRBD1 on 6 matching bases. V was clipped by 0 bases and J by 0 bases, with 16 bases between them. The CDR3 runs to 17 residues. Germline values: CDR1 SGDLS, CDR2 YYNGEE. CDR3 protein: CASSVGEGVQRSYEQYF. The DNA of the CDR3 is TGTGCCAGCAGCGTAGGCGAGGGGGTCCAACGCTCCTACGAGCAGTACTTC.

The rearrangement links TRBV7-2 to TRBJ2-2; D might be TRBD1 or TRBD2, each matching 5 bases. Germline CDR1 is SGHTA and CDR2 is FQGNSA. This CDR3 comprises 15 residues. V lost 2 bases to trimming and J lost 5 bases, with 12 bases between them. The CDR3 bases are TGTGCCAGCAGCTTACGTGGGGGTGGTACCGGGGAGCTGTTTTTT. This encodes CASSLRGGGTGELFF.

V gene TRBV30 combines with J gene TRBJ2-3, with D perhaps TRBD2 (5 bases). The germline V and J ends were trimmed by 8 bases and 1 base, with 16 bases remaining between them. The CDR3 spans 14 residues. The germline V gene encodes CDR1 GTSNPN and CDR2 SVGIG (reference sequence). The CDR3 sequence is CAAEGNLGTDTQYF. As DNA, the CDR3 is TGTGCCGCCGAGGGAAATCTGGGCACAGATACGCAGTATTTT.

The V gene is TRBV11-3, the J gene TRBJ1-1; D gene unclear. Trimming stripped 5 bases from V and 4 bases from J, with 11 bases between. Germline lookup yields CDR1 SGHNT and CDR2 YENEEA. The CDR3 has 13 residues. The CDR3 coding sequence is TGTGCCAGCAGCAGGGTGAGAGGCACTGAAGCTTTCTTT. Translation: CASSRVRGTEAFF.

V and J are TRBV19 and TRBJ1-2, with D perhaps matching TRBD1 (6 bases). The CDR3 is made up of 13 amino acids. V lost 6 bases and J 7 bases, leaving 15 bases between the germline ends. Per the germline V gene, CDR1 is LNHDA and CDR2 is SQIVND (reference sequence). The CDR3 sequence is CASRGGGRFGYTF. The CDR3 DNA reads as TGTGCCAGTAGGGGTGGGGGGCGATTTGGCTACACCTTC.

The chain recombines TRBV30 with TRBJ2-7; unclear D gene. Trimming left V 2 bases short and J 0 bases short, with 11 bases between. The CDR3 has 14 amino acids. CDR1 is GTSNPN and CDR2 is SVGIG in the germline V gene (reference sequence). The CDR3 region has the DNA TGTGCCTGGAGTCGCGCCATGAGCTCCTACGAGCAGTACTTC. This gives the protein CAWSRAMSSYEQYF. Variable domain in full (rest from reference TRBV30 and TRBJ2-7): SQTIHQWPATLVQPVGSPLSLECTVEGTSNPNLYWYRQAAGRGLQLLFYSVGIGQISSEVPQNLSASRPQDRQFILSSKKLLLSDSGFYLCAWSRAMSSYEQYFGPGTRLTVT.

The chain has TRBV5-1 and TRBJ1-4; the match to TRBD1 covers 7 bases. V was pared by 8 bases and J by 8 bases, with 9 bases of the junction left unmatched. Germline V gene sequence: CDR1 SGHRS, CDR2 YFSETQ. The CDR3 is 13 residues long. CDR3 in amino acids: CASRQGSGEKLFF. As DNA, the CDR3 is TGCGCCAGTAGACAGGGTTCAGGGGAAAAACTGTTTTTT.

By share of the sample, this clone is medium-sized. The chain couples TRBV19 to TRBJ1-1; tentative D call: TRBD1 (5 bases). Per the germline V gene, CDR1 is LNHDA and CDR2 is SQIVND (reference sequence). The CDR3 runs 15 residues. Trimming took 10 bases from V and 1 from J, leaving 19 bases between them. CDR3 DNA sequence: TGTGCCACCAGGACGGACAAGGTGGAGAACACTGAAGCTTTCTTT. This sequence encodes CATRTDKVENTEAFF.

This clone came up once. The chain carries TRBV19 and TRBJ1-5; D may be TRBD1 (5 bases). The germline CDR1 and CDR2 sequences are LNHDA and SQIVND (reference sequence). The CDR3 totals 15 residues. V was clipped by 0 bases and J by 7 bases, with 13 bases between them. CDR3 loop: CASSIDRDKGQPQHF. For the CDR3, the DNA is TGTGCCAGTAGTATAGATCGCGATAAGGGGCAGCCCCAGCATTTT.

In DNA, the CDR3 is TGTGCCAGCAGTTACACTAGAGGTGAAGCTTTCTTT. Translating it yields CASSYTRGEAFF. The V gene is TRBV6-5, the J gene TRBJ1-1; D is unclear. The CDR3 runs 12 residues. Between the trimmed V and J ends, which lost 2 bases and 7 bases, there was a span of 8 bases. Germline-derived CDR1 and CDR2 are MNHEY and SVGAGI.